Listed below are T cell receptor beta chains from one sample, sequenced in a study of blood T cell repertoires in COVID-19. Libraries were prepared by immunoSEQ multiplex PCR; TCRdb keeps only in-frame clonotypes and omits some of them. Seen here are about 140,000 clones, more than 65% observed once, and the top ten hold around 12%. Sequencing was done on a sample of peripheral blood. The receptors come from a man older than 75 with acute or convalescent COVID-19. Both conserved end residues are trimmed from each CDR3. The D gene is left open where the match is weak.

J	D	V	CDR3
TRBJ2-5	TRBD1	TRBV18	ASFRGQKETQY
TRBJ1-1	TRBD1	TRBV30	AWSPTGAAF
TRBJ1-5	TRBD1	TRBV27	ASSGGQGINQPQH
TRBJ1-4	TRBD1	TRBV6-5	ASRPRTGREKLF
TRBJ1-4	.	TRBV3-1/TRBV3-2	ASTDSNEKLF
TRBJ2-7	TRBD1	TRBV7-8	ASSYYLGTAYEQY
TRBJ1-2	TRBD1	TRBV6-5	ASRGTGNYGYT
TRBJ1-4	.	TRBV6-5	ASGAPGKVF
TRBJ2-7	.	TRBV28	ASSTPTEQY
TRBJ2-3	.	TRBV5-4	ASSSPGRTDTQY
TRBJ1-2	.	TRBV15	ATSRDPQGSGYT
TRBJ1-6	TRBD1	TRBV4-2	ASSQDRTGINSPLH
TRBJ2-5	TRBD1	TRBV10-3	AISLQGNQETQY
TRBJ2-7	.	TRBV7-9	ASTLGDYEQY
TRBJ1-4	TRBD1	TRBV11-2	ASSLGDRGNEKLF
TRBJ2-7	.	TRBV3-1/TRBV3-2	ASSQGRGPSYEQY
TRBJ1-3	.	TRBV2	ASREDSDSGNTIY
TRBJ2-2	TRBD1	TRBV2	ASSGGRGTGELF
TRBJ2-1	.	TRBV10-3	AISESRGGSYNEQF
TRBJ1-5	.	TRBV2	ASTAESNQPQH
TRBJ1-5	.	TRBV6-6	ASSRGQEDGNQPQH
TRBJ2-3	.	TRBV28	ASSLTPGGTDTQY
TRBJ2-5	.	TRBV28	ASSLGGMGETQY
TRBJ2-7	.	TRBV6-1	ASKLARSYEQY
TRBJ2-1	TRBD2	TRBV5-1	ASSLAASGGAYNEQF
TRBJ1-1	.	TRBV5-1	ASSEDTEAF